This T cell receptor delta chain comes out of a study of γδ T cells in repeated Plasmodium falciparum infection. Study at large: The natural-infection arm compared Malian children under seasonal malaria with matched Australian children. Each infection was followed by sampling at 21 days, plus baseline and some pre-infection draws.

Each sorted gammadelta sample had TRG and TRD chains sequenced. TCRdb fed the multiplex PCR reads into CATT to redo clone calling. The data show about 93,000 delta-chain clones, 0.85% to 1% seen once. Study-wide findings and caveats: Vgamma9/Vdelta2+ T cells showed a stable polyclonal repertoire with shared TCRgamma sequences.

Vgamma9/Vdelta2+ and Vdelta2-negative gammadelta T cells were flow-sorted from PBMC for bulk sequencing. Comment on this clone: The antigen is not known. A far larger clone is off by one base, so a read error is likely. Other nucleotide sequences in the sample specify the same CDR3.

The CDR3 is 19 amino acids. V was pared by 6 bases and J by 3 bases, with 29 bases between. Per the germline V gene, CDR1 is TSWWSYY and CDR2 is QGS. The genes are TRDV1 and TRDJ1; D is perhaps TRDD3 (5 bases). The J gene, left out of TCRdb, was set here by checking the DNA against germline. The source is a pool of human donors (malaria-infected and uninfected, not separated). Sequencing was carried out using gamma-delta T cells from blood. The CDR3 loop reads CALGEGRQATKGESDKLIF. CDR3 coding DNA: TGTGCTCTTGGAGAAGGACGACAAGCGACGAAAGGGGAGTCCGATAAACTCATCTTT.